This record looks at one TCR beta chain sequence and its context. Its target is not known. This sample is drawn from a study of T cell repertoires in cytomegalovirus infection. TCRdb re-derived calls from the reads in MiXCR, one entry per CDR3 protein. The table has over 100,000 distinct CDR3 sequences, around 30% seen once; the top ten hold roughly 81%. J lost 0 bases, V lost 6 bases, and 8 bases had no gene match. The germline CDR1 and CDR2 sequences are DFQATT and SNEGSKA (reference sequence). The CDR3 runs 15 residues. The sequence came from a human donor in good health (CMV status not recorded). Some clones in this sample may be carry-over from other donors' samples. Source: CD8+ T cells from cultured PBMCs, taken from culture after CMV antigen stimulation. This chain links TRBV20-1 with TRBJ1-1; 9 nucleotides line up with TRBD1. The CDR3 bases are TGCAGTGCCCCCCGGACAGGGGACATGAACACTGAAGCTTTCTTT. It is translated as CSAPRTGDMNTEAFF.